This T cell receptor beta chain is drawn from a study of human thymus T cells. TCRdb keeps only in-frame clones here, not all; method: immunoSEQ multiplex PCR. The sample yields 40,000 to 45,000 clones, 94% seen once. Germline CDR1 and CDR2: LGHNT and FRNRAP. This CDR3 has 16 residues. V was trimmed by 1 base and J by 0 bases, leaving 10 bases between them. The rearrangement joins TRBV12-5 to TRBJ1-3; D not resolved. The specimen was blood. The TCR comes from a boy under two years old with a congenital heart defect but otherwise immunologically healthy. CDR3 sequence (DNA): TGTGCTAGTGGTTTGGGAGCGGCACCCTCTGGAAACACCATATATTTT. The encoded protein is CASGLGAAPSGNTIYF.